This T cell receptor beta chain was captured by sequencing in a study of blood T cell repertoires in COVID-19. Study as a whole: COVID-19 samples, acute and convalescent, were from the United States, Italy and Spain. T cells, B-cell-depleted T cells, or PBMCs provided the cDNA or gDNA that served as material.

CDR3 length: 15 amino acids. V dropped 1 base and J dropped 12; count of bases not matched to a gene: 12. Germline values: CDR1 LGHNA, CDR2 YNFKEQ. This table comes from immunoSEQ multiplex PCR, and its TCRdb copy is limited to in-frame clones, with some not included. The sample has around 24,000 clones; about nine tenths are singletons. This chain connects TRBV4-2 to TRBJ2-7; 10 positions agree with TRBD2. The origin of this receptor is a woman aged 70-85 years with active COVID-19. The sequenced sample consisted of peripheral blood. The CDR3, as DNA: TGTGCCAGCAGCCAAGGGGGTAGCGGGGGGACCTTCCGGTACTTC. As protein: CASSQGGSGGTFRYF.